Below are 22 T cell receptor beta chains sequenced from a single sample in a study of cytomegalovirus exposure and HLA in healthy donors. Profiling relied on immunoSEQ multiplex PCR, and the TCRdb table lists in-frame clones only, not all of them. The sample has approximately 170,000 clones; around four fifths are singletons. The sample was PBMCs. The receptors shown here come from a man younger than 40 in good health and CMV-seropositive.

This clone has more than one count but fewer than ten. The chain has TRBV15 and TRBJ1-2; D gene uncertain. There are 14 residues in the CDR3. The V end was cut by 2 bases, the J end by 0 bases, with 7 bases between. CDR1 LNHNV and CDR2 YYDKDF come from the germline V gene (reference sequence). CDR3 region: CATSRQRANYGYTF. In nucleotides, the CDR3 is TGTGCCACCAGCAGACAAAGAGCTAACTATGGCTACACCTTC.

This clone was observed a handful of times. The chain links TRBV6-5 to TRBJ2-7, with D perhaps TRBD2 (5 bases). The CDR3 covers 14 residues. Looked up from germline, CDR1 is MNHEY and CDR2 is SVGAGI. The V end was cut by 7 bases, the J end by 2 bases, with 15 bases between. This chain's CDR3 is CASTLAGPPYEQYF. The CDR3 nucleotides are TGTGCCAGCACCCTTGCGGGCCCACCCTACGAGCAGTACTTC.

The chain carries TRBV6-5 and TRBJ1-2, with TRBD1 matching over 7 bases. Per the germline V gene, CDR1 is MNHEY and CDR2 is SVGAGI. V trimming: 3 bases; J trimming: 3 bases; junction bases outside the gene matches: 7. This CDR3 is 15 amino acids long. CDR3 protein: CASSYRPGGHYGYTF. The CDR3 DNA is TGTGCCAGCAGTTATCGACCAGGGGGTCACTATGGCTACACCTTC.

This sequence joins TRBV4-3 and TRBJ2-7; 11 bases align to TRBD1. Germline trimming cut 3 bases from V and 3 bases from J; bases unmatched to any gene: 4. In germline, CDR1 is LGHNA, CDR2 YSLEER. The CDR3 is 15 residues long. The CDR3 DNA is TGCGCCAGCAGCCATGGGACAGGGGGAATCTACGAGCAGTACTTC. Encoded protein: CASSHGTGGIYEQYF.

The V and J genes are TRBV5-5 and TRBJ1-1; D might be TRBD1 (5 bases). Between the trimmed V and J ends, which lost 6 bases and 1 base, there was a span of 13 bases. The CDR3 consists of 14 residues. Germline V CDR1 and CDR2: SGHKS, YYEKEE (reference sequence). DNA of the CDR3: TGTGCCAGCACCCCGACAGAGGCGAACACTGAAGCTTTCTTT. This codes for CASTPTEANTEAFF.

The CDR3 protein is CASSRGLGQPQHF. The CDR3 DNA reads TGTGCCAGTAGTCGGGGGTTGGGCCAGCCCCAGCATTTT. V is TRBV19 and J is TRBJ1-5; D might be TRBD1 (5 bases). From germline, CDR1 is LNHDA and CDR2 SQIVND (reference sequence). The CDR3 runs to 13 residues. Trimming took off 5 bases at V and 7 bases at J, with 12 bases between the two ends.

V gene TRBV15 combines with J gene TRBJ2-7; 8 bases agree with TRBD1. This CDR3 is 16 amino acids long. Trimming cost V 0 bases and J 3 bases; bases outside gene matches: 7. The germline gives CDR1 LNHNV, CDR2 YYDKDF (reference sequence). DNA of the CDR3: TGTGCCACCAGCAGAGATGAGACAGGGGATTTCTACGAGCAGTACTTC. Its protein product is CATSRDETGDFYEQYF. Using reference TRBV15 and TRBJ2-7 for the parts outside the CDR3, the full variable domain is DAMVIQNPRYQVTQFGKPVTLSCSQTLNHNVMYWYQQKSSQAPKLLFHYYDKDFNNEADTPDNFQSRRPNTSFCFLDIRSPGLGDTAMYLCATSRDETGDFYEQYFGPGTRLTVT.

The chain combines TRBV2 with TRBJ1-1, with unresolved D. The CDR3 consists of 15 residues. Per the germline V gene, CDR1 is SNHLY and CDR2 is FYNNEI. Between the trimmed V and J ends, which lost 2 bases and 2 bases, there was a span of 12 bases. The CDR3: CASSESPTPNTEAFF. As DNA, the CDR3 is TGTGCCAGCAGTGAAAGCCCGACACCAAACACTGAAGCTTTCTTT.

This clone turned up a few times. The CDR3 protein is CAWSSTPSGSGANVLTF. CDR3 coding DNA: TGTGCCTGGAGCTCGACACCTAGCGGTTCTGGGGCCAACGTCCTGACTTTC. J is TRBJ2-6 and V is TRBV30; 7 bases agree with TRBD2. After removal of 3 bases from V and 1 base from J, the junction contained 9 bases not matched to a gene. Germline values: CDR1 GTSNPN, CDR2 SVGIG (reference sequence). This CDR3 has 17 residues. The full variable domain, rest sourced from reference TRBV30 and TRBJ2-6, is SQTIHQWPATLVQPVGSPLSLECTVEGTSNPNLYWYRQAAGRGLQLLFYSVGIGQISSEVPQNLSASRPQDRQFILSSKKLLLSDSGFYLCAWSSTPSGSGANVLTFGAGSRLTVL.

In this sample, this clone turned up a few times. The rearrangement uses TRBV10-3 and TRBJ1-2; the D gene is possibly TRBD1 (6 bases). CDR1 ENHRY and CDR2 SYGVKD come from the germline V gene. The CDR3 is 12 amino acids. The V end was cut by 7 bases, the J end by 8 bases, with 14 bases between. CDR3 in DNA: TGTGCCATCACGTCAGGGGAGCACGGCTACACCTTC. It specifies CAITSGEHGYTF.

The genes are TRBV9 and TRBJ2-2; D is ambiguous. The ends were cut back, 4 bases at V and 2 bases at J, with 6 bases in the middle. CDR3 length: 13 residues. CDR1 and CDR2 from the germline V gene are SGDLS and YYNGEE. DNA of the CDR3: TGTGCCAGCAGCCTACCTAACACCGGGGAGCTGTTTTTT. Encoded protein: CASSLPNTGELFF.

The rearrangement joins TRBV29-1 to TRBJ1-4, with 9 nucleotides matching TRBD1. Unmatched junction bases numbered 5, after V lost 6 bases and J lost 6 bases. CDR1 is SQVTM and CDR2 is ANQGSEA in the germline V gene. The CDR3 length is 13 residues. In DNA, the CDR3 is TGCAGCGTCGAACAGGGGGCGTATGAAAAACTGTTTTTT. As protein: CSVEQGAYEKLFF.

CDR3: CASSQVETPRGYGYTF. The CDR3 bases are TGCGCCAGCAGCCAAGTAGAAACCCCCCGGGGGTATGGCTACACCTTC. The chain joins TRBV4-1 to TRBJ1-2; tentatively, D is TRBD1 (5 bases). Germline CDR1 is MGHRA and CDR2 is YSYEKL. Deletions cut 1 base from V and 5 bases from J, with 17 bases between. CDR3 length: 16 residues.

The genes are TRBV9 and TRBJ2-1; a possible D gene is TRBD2 (7 bases). CDR3 size: 15 residues. The V end lost 1 base, the J end lost 2 bases, and 10 bases lay between the germline ends. CDR1 and CDR2 (germline): SGDLS, YYNGEE. The CDR3 bases are TGTGCCAGCAGCGTACTCGGGGGGCCCTACAATGAGCAGTTCTTC. Translation: CASSVLGGPYNEQFF.

V gene TRBV7-3 combines with J gene TRBJ2-2; 7 bases agree with TRBD1. Germline values: CDR1 SGHTA, CDR2 FQGTGA. The CDR3 runs to 15 residues. The junction had 5 bases not matched to a gene; V was cut back by 5 bases and J by 2 bases. CDR3 in DNA: TGTGCCAGCAGCAGTGGGACAGCAAACACCGGGGAGCTGTTTTTT. Translation: CASSSGTANTGELFF. Based on the CDR3 plus reference TRBV7-3 and TRBJ2-2, the full variable domain is GAGVSQTPSNKVTEKGKYVELRCDPISGHTALYWYRQSLGQGPEFLIYFQGTGAADDSGLPNDRFFAVRPEGSVSTLKIQRTERGDSAVYLCASSSGTANTGELFFGEGSRLTVL.

This chain joins TRBV5-1 and TRBJ1-5, with 8 bases that match TRBD1. V shed 5 bases and J 3 bases; nucleotides not matched to a gene: 1. This CDR3 is built from 13 residues. Germline lookup yields CDR1 SGHRS and CDR2 YFSETQ. CDR3 DNA sequence: TGCGCCAGCAGGACAGGGGACAATCAGCCCCAGCATTTT. Translation gives CASRTGDNQPQHF.

CDR3 region: CASSLPGQGYTF. The DNA for the CDR3 is TGTGCCAGCTCACTTCCGGGACAGGGCTACACCTTC. The genes are TRBV18 and TRBJ1-2; 7 nucleotides match TRBD1. The germline gives CDR1 KGHSH, CDR2 LQKENI. The CDR3 extends over 12 amino acids. V trimming: 4 bases; J trimming: 8 bases; junction bases outside the gene matches: 4.

This clone was seen more than once but under ten times. V and J are TRBV7-9 and TRBJ2-7; 8 bases agree with TRBD1. The CDR3 spans 14 residues. Germline loops: CDR1 SEHNR, CDR2 FQNEAQ (reference sequence). The J segment lost 5 bases and the V segment lost 1 base, leaving 4 bases of the junction unmatched. In DNA, the CDR3 is TGTGCCAGCAGCTTAGTGGACAGGGTGGACGAGCAGTACTTC. Its translation is CASSLVDRVDEQYF.

A single count supports this clone. The chain couples TRBV5-1 to TRBJ2-3, with 7 bases fitting TRBD2. Trimming removed 7 bases from V and 0 bases from J; junction bases left unmatched: 14. This CDR3 comprises 17 residues. Germline CDR1 SGHRS, CDR2 YFSETQ. This CDR3 reads CASRVNRGDGSTDTQYF. The CDR3 DNA reads as TGCGCCAGCCGGGTTAACCGGGGGGACGGAAGCACAGATACGCAGTATTTT.

The chain couples TRBV27 to TRBJ2-5, with 12 bases matching TRBD2. Germline values: CDR1 MNHEY, CDR2 SMNVEV (reference sequence). The CDR3 runs 16 residues. V lost 6 bases and J lost 1; bases outside the gene matches: 6. In nucleotides, the CDR3 is TGTGCCAGCAGGATGACTAGCGGGGGACCCCAAGAGACCCAGTACTTC. Its protein is CASRMTSGGPQETQYF.

This chain uses TRBV2 with TRBJ2-3; 7 nucleotides line up with TRBD1. V trimming: 2 bases; J trimming: 1 base; junction bases outside the gene matches: 0. This CDR3 contains 14 residues. Germline V gene sequence: CDR1 SNHLY, CDR2 FYNNEI. CDR3 DNA: TGTGCCAGCAGTGAACAGGGGGGCACAGATACGCAGTATTTT. Amino acids: CASSEQGGTDTQYF.

This chain links TRBV15 with TRBJ2-1; 13 bases map to TRBD2. The V segment lost 0 bases and the J segment 2 bases; nucleotides outside the gene matches: 1. Per the germline V gene, CDR1 is LNHNV and CDR2 is YYDKDF (reference sequence). This CDR3 has 17 amino acids. DNA of the CDR3: TGTGCCACCAGCAGAGAAGGACTAGCGGGGGCCTACAATGAGCAGTTCTTC. Residues: CATSREGLAGAYNEQFF.